Listed below are T cell receptor beta chains from one sample, sequenced in a study of CD8+ T cells in alopecia areata. Produced via immunoSEQ multiplex PCR; TCRdb's table is partial and in-frame only. The repertoire holds roughly 40,000 clones, with roughly half as singletons. Sequencing was carried out using CD4+ Tregs sorted from blood. These TCRs come from a human donor with alopecia areata. The conserved cysteine and the conserved F or W are not part of the CDR3 here. A D gene is named only where the DNA matches it firmly. The size entry is marked missing in some rows and otherwise reads once, few, many or a size class.

clone_size | d_call | v_call | cdr3_aa
. | . | TRBV30 | AWSFRGSTKNIQY
. | TRBD1 | TRBV28 | ASSNGQGAYTGELF
. | . | TRBV7-8 | ASSFVQGYEQY
few | TRBD2 | TRBV29-1 | SARGGTTDTQY
. | . | TRBV5-1 | ASSLKRGKSNYGYT
once | . | TRBV2 | ASSAGTSNQPQH
. | . | TRBV7-6 | ASSLGAGEAQY
few | TRBD2 | TRBV6-6 | ASSPLAGGKETQY
. | TRBD1 | TRBV6-5 | ASSSLGTDYGYT
. | . | TRBV28 | ASSIGNQGFGYT
. | . | TRBV9 | ASSTVGGATGNTIY
. | TRBD1 | TRBV5-6 | ASSPWDRGNPYNSPLH
once | TRBD1 | TRBV5-1 | ASSLEAPDRGGYT
. | TRBD2 | TRBV27 | ASRTGTSGTREQY